The rows below give T cell receptor beta chains drawn from one sample of a study of blood T cells in healthy people across ages. TCRdb called the 5' RACE reads again in MiXCR, with one record for every CDR3 protein. The table lists 1.5 million or so distinct CDR3 sequences, approximately 43% of them singletons, with less than 5% in the top ten. Sequenced sample: blood. The source of these receptors is a woman aged 18-35 years in good health. Each CDR3 is given with its conserved first and last residue. Fields, in order: V gene, J gene, CDR3 protein.

TRBV20-1	TRBJ2-1	CSAGGGASSYNEQFF
TRBV24-1	TRBJ1-2	CATSDSGTAFLGGYTF
TRBV5-1	TRBJ2-2	CASTRGDSGNTGELFF
TRBV5-5	TRBJ2-1	CASSLDVGSGNEQFF
TRBV2	TRBJ2-4	CAIKGTSDVPKNIQYF
TRBV7-9	TRBJ2-7	CASSAPDRDFEQYF
TRBV20-1	TRBJ2-1	CSATPGTSYEQFF
TRBV29-1	TRBJ2-1	CSVRPIQGGSYNEQFF
TRBV18	TRBJ1-1	CASSPARGNTEAFF
TRBV7-7	TRBJ2-5	CASSTGSGGETQYF
TRBV4-1	.	CASSQYDRGLTYEQYF
TRBV20-1	TRBJ2-5	CSALRTRMETQYF
TRBV20-1	TRBJ1-2	CSATGQKVNYGYTF
TRBV7-2	TRBJ2-1	CASSLVGLGGNEQFF
TRBV27	TRBJ2-5	CASSVRLAGETQYF
TRBV20-1	TRBJ1-4	CSARSAGTANEKLFF
TRBV7-2	TRBJ2-7	CASKGSTYEQYF
TRBV2	TRBJ1-6	CASRPPQGPNSPLHF
TRBV7-9	TRBJ1-4	CASSSTGDEKLFF
TRBV20-1	TRBJ2-6	CGAPPGANVLTF
TRBV28	TRBJ1-2	CASSLAGTGDRSYTF
TRBV6-6	TRBJ1-4	CATHGGGNNEKLFF
TRBV27	TRBJ2-7	CASSLGHTYEQYF
TRBV4-3	TRBJ2-7	CASSQGSRGGYEQYF
TRBV2	TRBJ1-5	CASSLGMGNQPQHF
TRBV13	TRBJ2-1	CASSLGLLVSNEQFF
TRBV2	TRBJ2-3	CASSDGLAYSTDTQYF
TRBV4-3	TRBJ2-1	CASSQGVSASSYNEQFF
TRBV29-1	TRBJ2-1	CSAAGLVGSYNEQFF
TRBV11-2	TRBJ1-1	CASIRIGYGNTEAFF
TRBV12-3/TRBV12-4	TRBJ1-1	CASSFRGVENTEAFF
TRBV19	TRBJ2-6	CASSSLPVGANVLTF
TRBV5-1	TRBJ2-5	CASSTDGMLQETQYF
TRBV20-1	TRBJ1-2	CSAPPLGGYTF
TRBV28	TRBJ2-3	CASSLYGTVTSTDTQYF
TRBV5-1	TRBJ2-4	CASKGLAKNIQYF
TRBV27	TRBJ2-7	CASSSRQGVYEQYF
TRBV9	TRBJ2-1	CANSKLAGYNEQFF
TRBV4-1	TRBJ2-1	CASSLGLAALNEQFF
TRBV10-3	TRBJ2-7	CAIRDGLAAYEQYF
TRBV20-1	TRBJ2-5	CSARVGRFYRQETQYF
TRBV5-1	TRBJ2-7	CASSSGGTSGYEQYF
TRBV6-6	TRBJ1-2	CASSLQGALDYGYTF
TRBV7-3	TRBJ2-2	CASSLALAGSGELFF
TRBV6-5	TRBJ2-1	CASTWGQGSYNEQFF
TRBV20-1	TRBJ2-3	CSALQVLSTDTQYF
TRBV5-1	TRBJ1-1	CASSLSKSRSTEAFF
TRBV12-3/TRBV12-4	TRBJ1-2	CASSPQGSLSDGYTF
TRBV6-2/TRBV6-3	TRBJ2-6	CASSYLSLAANVLTF
TRBV27	TRBJ2-2	CASSRGTSNTGELFF
TRBV11-2	TRBJ1-1	CASRSPGQWMNTEAFF
TRBV7-9	TRBJ2-3	CAGSSIAGTQYF
TRBV6-6	TRBJ1-2	CASSYAAVYGYTF